Sequencing of this T cell receptor (beta chain) was carried out in a study of identical twins. The CDR3 is 14 residues long. V gave up 4 bases and J gave up 6 bases; unmatched junction bases: 8. Germline V gene lookup returns CDR1 WSHSY and CDR2 SAAADI. After template switching added a universal primer site, the resulting cDNA carried unique molecular identifiers. TCRdb itself ran the 5' RACE reads through MiXCR, one entry per CDR3 protein. The table shows around 470,000 distinct CDR3 sequences, with approximately 15% occurring only once. Separately, the same data were catalogued under a study of yellow fever vaccine responses in identical twins.

V and J are TRBV10-2 and TRBJ1-2, with TRBD1 identical over 7 bases. The clonotype originates from a woman younger than 30 in good health. Input material: CD4+ T cells sorted from blood. In DNA, the CDR3 is TGCGCCAGCAGTGTCGAGACAGGGAGGGATGGCTACACCTTC. Protein product: CASSVETGRDGYTF.